This T cell receptor (beta chain) is drawn from a study of monozygotic twins with inflammatory bowel disease. Per-sample cDNA came from eight separate reactions. Molecular identifiers with 6-nucleotide sample barcodes were added during cDNA synthesis via template switching. Both the TCRalpha cDNA and the TCRbeta cDNA were taken through two nested PCRs, lasting approximately 16 and 10 cycles. TCRdb processed the 5' RACE reads again and assigns one entry to each CDR3 protein, with no DNA. The table for this sample gives roughly 150,000 distinct CDR3 sequences. Germline lookup yields CDR1 DFQATT and CDR2 SNEGSKA (reference sequence). The CDR3 sequence is 17 residues long.

This clonotype was obtained from a human donor with ulcerative colitis or Crohn's disease, or a healthy co-twin of an affected twin (not recorded which). The chain employs TRBV20-1 and TRBJ2-7; TCRdb reports TRBD1, a call that lacks DNA to check it against. The material sequenced was blood. This CDR3 is CSAIRILPGHGTYEQYF.